This T cell receptor (beta chain) appears in the sequencing data of a study of T-cell memory formation after mild COVID-19. Study at large: TCR clustering was largely donor specific.

The V and J ends lost 6 bases and 0 bases respectively, with 11 bases between them. CDR1 and CDR2 (germline): KGHDR, SFDVKD. There are 15 residues in the CDR3. Regarding the study as a whole: CD4+ contracting clones were found mainly in CM and EM, and CD8+ ones in EMRA. Day 37-peaking second-wave clones had unconfirmed SARS-CoV-2 specificity.

In the case of this clonotype: Its antigen is currently unknown.

Via MiXCR, TCRdb re-called the 5' RACE reads, giving one row per CDR3 protein. Among 300,000 to 350,000 distinct CDR3 sequences listed, approximately 15% were seen once. This sequence originates from a man between 18 and 35 years old who had mild COVID-19 (a few samples of this study predate the infection). Cell type and time point are not known. V gene TRBV24-1 combines with J gene TRBJ1-5; no clear D gene. The sample taken for sequencing was PBMCs or a T cell subset sorted from them (not recorded which). CDR3 in amino acids: CATSRAGYSNQPQHF. The CDR3 DNA sequence: TGTGCCACCAGTCGGGCAGGCTATAGCAATCAGCCCCAGCATTTT.